The 4 T cell receptor beta chains reported below all come from one sample, sequenced in a study of T-cell reconstitution after alpha-beta-depleted transplantation in children. Preparation of the TCRbeta library involved a method that used unique molecular identifiers. TCRdb called the PCR reads again in MiXCR, with one record for every CDR3 protein. This sample has around 250,000 distinct CDR3 sequences; roughly 8% occur once, and the top ten carry about 6.4%. The source was PBMCs, mostly from graft donor cells, collected 180 days after TCRalphabeta/CD19-depleted stem cell transplant. The receptors were gathered from a male patient younger than 18 who had a stem cell transplant for acute lymphoblastic leukemia, so the T cells may come from the graft donor.

The J gene is TRBJ2-7, the V gene TRBV27, with 8 bases fitting TRBD2. Trimming removed 0 bases from V and 3 bases from J; junction bases left unmatched: 4. This CDR3 contains 15 residues. Germline V CDR1 and CDR2: MNHEY, SMNVEV (reference sequence). CDR3 DNA sequence: TGTGCCAGCAGTTTATCCGGGACTAGATTCTACGAGCAGTACTTC. Protein product: CASSLSGTRFYEQYF.

This clonotype was detected only once. This may stem from a read error, because a much larger clone lies one nucleotide away. This rearrangement joins TRBV20-1 to TRBJ1-1; D gene uncertain. The CDR3 loop spans 11 amino acids. Germline-derived CDR1 and CDR2 are DFQATT and SNEGSKA (reference sequence). The germline V and J ends were trimmed by 1 base and 10 bases, with 10 bases remaining between them. The CDR3 nucleotides are TGCAGTGCTAGAGTGGGATTTGGAGCTTTCTTT. Translation: CSARVGFGAFF.

This clonotype was recorded many times. The chain combines TRBV7-2 with TRBJ2-3; D is perhaps TRBD2 (6 bases). The V end lost 1 base, the J end lost 6 bases, and 14 bases lay between the germline ends. The germline gives CDR1 SGHTA, CDR2 FQGNSA. The CDR3 runs 15 residues. The CDR3 coding sequence is TGTGCCAGCAGCTTAGATACCGGGGGTGCGGATACGCAGTATTTT. Translated: CASSLDTGGADTQYF.

This clonotype was recorded at least ten times. V gene TRBV12-3 or TRBV12-4 combines with J gene TRBJ2-1; tentative D call: TRBD2 (5 bases). Trimming stripped 4 bases from V and 4 bases from J, with 8 bases between. CDR3 length: 13 residues. The CDR3 here is CASSSGIYNEQFF. The CDR3 region has the DNA TGTGCCAGCAGTTCCGGGATTTACAATGAGCAGTTCTTC.